The 10 T cell receptor beta chains below all came from one sample that was sequenced in a study of Graves' ophthalmopathy and Graves' hyperthyroidism. TCR beta CDR3 amplification used RNA transcripts. Amplification began with first-round RT-PCR using HTBI primers, then second-round multiplex PCR was performed. TCRdb used MiXCR to reprocess the multiplex PCR reads, holding one entry per CDR3 protein. In the table there are over a million distinct CDR3 sequences, 35% to 40% of which are singletons. The sequencing input was peripheral blood or thyroid tissue (not recorded which). Receptors originate from an adult man with Graves' hyperthyroidism.

This clonotype was recorded many times. The DNA of the CDR3 is TGTGCCATCAGTCGAGGGACAGGGGAGGAAAAACTGTTTTTT. Translating it yields CAISRGTGEEKLFF. The chain is built from TRBV10-3 and TRBJ1-4; 10 bases map to TRBD1. The CDR3 consists of 14 residues. The J segment lost 8 bases and the V segment lost 5 bases, leaving 5 bases of the junction unmatched. The germline gives CDR1 ENHRY, CDR2 SYGVKD.

This clonotype was observed many times. The chain joins TRBV3-1 to TRBJ1-6; D is unresolved. Germline CDR1 LGHDT, CDR2 YNNKEL (reference sequence). The germline V and J ends were trimmed by 0 bases and 9 bases, with 6 bases remaining between them. The CDR3 has 13 amino acids. CDR3 sequence (DNA): TGTGCCAGCAGCCAAGATACCCTTTCACCCCTCCACTTT. This gives the protein CASSQDTLSPLHF.

The CDR3 coding sequence is TGTGCTAGCGCGTTGGGTGGGGGTGGACAAGAGACCCAGTACTTC. It yields the protein CASALGGGGQETQYF. The J gene is TRBJ2-5, the V gene TRBV7-9; D may be TRBD1 or TRBD2 (5 bases each). CDR3 length equals 15 residues. Germline CDR1 is SEHNR and CDR2 is FQNEAQ (reference sequence).

This clonotype was recorded at least ten times. The chain recombines TRBV7-9 with TRBJ2-7; no firm D call. Trimming removed 6 bases at V and 0 bases at J, with 15 bases between. CDR3 length: 15 residues. Germline CDR1 is SEHNR and CDR2 is FQNEAQ (reference sequence). CDR3 bases: TGTGCCAGCAGTAGAAGACAAGGACCCTCCTACGAGCAGTACTTC. Protein product: CASSRRQGPSYEQYF.

The rearrangement uses TRBV6-2 or TRBV6-3 and TRBJ2-7; 7 nucleotides line up with TRBD1. The CDR3 sequence is 13 residues long. Germline V gene sequence: CDR1 MNHEY, CDR2 SVGEGT. V shed 9 bases and J 3 bases; nucleotides not matched to a gene: 8. The CDR3 DNA reads as TGTGCCAGTAACAGGGACAGCTTCTACGAGCAGTACTTC. It yields the protein CASNRDSFYEQYF.

This clonotype showed up many times. The chain uses TRBV6-2 or TRBV6-3 and TRBJ1-2, with D hard to call. V lost 4 bases and J lost 6, with 12 bases in between. Germline CDR1 is MNHEY and CDR2 is SVGEGT. This CDR3 is built from 13 residues. The CDR3, as DNA: TGTGCCAGCAGTTCGGACGGACGGCATGGCTACACCTTC. It specifies CASSSDGRHGYTF.

This clonotype was counted a single time. The CDR3 ends on some other residue instead of the conserved phenylalanine or tryptophan, so this is likely a read error. The DNA is omitted, as the CDR3 cannot be located on it reliably, and the CDR3 follows TCRdb's listing. V gene TRBV10-3 combines with J gene TRBJ1-1; the tabulated D call, TRBD1, remains unverified against the DNA. Inclusive of both ends, the CDR3 amounts to 9 amino acids. The V gene's germline CDR1 is ENHRY and CDR2 SYGVKD. The chain's CDR3 is CAISEPGVS.

This clonotype was detected only a few times. The chain carries TRBV4-1 and TRBJ2-7; tentatively, D is TRBD2 (6 bases). Trimming cost V 0 bases and J 2 bases, with 17 bases left between them. CDR1 and CDR2 from the germline V gene are MGHRA and YSYEKL. The CDR3 has 17 amino acids. The CDR3 protein is CASSQDRGRLGTYEQYF. In DNA form, the CDR3 reads TGCGCCAGCAGCCAAGATAGAGGGCGACTAGGGACCTACGAGCAGTACTTC.

To note about this clonotype: This clone may be a read error of a much larger clone one base away. The J gene is TRBJ2-3, the V gene TRBV7-2; D call uncertain. Germline loops: CDR1 SGHTA, CDR2 FQGNSA. The CDR3 extends over 11 amino acids. V shed 1 base and J shed 7 bases, with 3 bases lying between them. The CDR3 here is CASSLVNTQYF. The DNA of the CDR3 is TGTGCCAGCAGCTTAGTGAATACGCAGTATTTT.

The chain combines TRBV11-2 with TRBJ1-1; no clear D gene. Germline V gene sequence: CDR1 SGHAT, CDR2 FQNNGV. V shed 1 base and J shed 3 bases, with 12 bases lying between them. CDR3 length: 15 residues. DNA of the CDR3: TGTGCCAGCAGCTTAGGAGGAGACGCTTACACTGAAGCTTTCTTT. Protein sequence: CASSLGGDAYTEAFF.